The entry that follows covers one T cell receptor (beta chain) sequence. What it recognizes is unknown. The PCR had 60 Vbeta and 13 Jbeta primers. In the original analysis: An analysis performed later counted about 80 million unique TCR beta chains (around 9.9 million of them shared). Assay used: immunoSEQ multiplex PCR; TCRdb lists only in-frame clones, some missing. D and trimming were read from the DNA, whereas the V and J calls and clone size are those reported in that table. Its clone listing holds about 200,000 clones. The data stem from a study of cytomegalovirus exposure and HLA in healthy donors. About the research overall: Earlier work reported some 110 million unique TCR beta sequences from about 180 million T cells.

Germline V lookup: CDR1 SGHAT, CDR2 FQNNGV. The CDR3 covers 15 residues. V shed 0 bases and J 8 bases; nucleotides not matched to a gene: 8. Notes on the study in general: The likely explanation for a cluster of highly shared sequence variants was sequencing artifact. High specificity and sensitivity for cytomegalovirus status were reported for the classifier.

This TCR derives from a man aged 30 to 39 in good health and CMV-seronegative. The sequencing sample was made of PBMCs. The rearrangement joins TRBV11-2 to TRBJ1-2, with TRBD1 identical over 8 bases. The CDR3: CASSLEVSGTGGYTF. In nucleotides, the CDR3 is TGTGCCAGCAGCTTAGAGGTCTCGGGGACAGGCGGCTACACCTTC.